The clone carrying this T cell receptor (beta chain) was observed at least ten times. Its specificity is unknown. This CDR3 has 14 residues. V lost 1 base and J 4 bases, leaving 8 bases between the germline ends. Germline V CDR1 and CDR2: LGHDT, YNNKEL (reference sequence). The entry originates in a study of T-cell memory formation after mild COVID-19. General study points: Prior to infection, memory already included some responding clones, suggesting cross-reactive memory joined.

TCRdb redid the calling of the 5' RACE reads with MiXCR, one entry per CDR3 protein. This sample has 280,000 or so distinct CDR3 sequences; approximately 8% occur once, and the top ten carry roughly 22%. This TCR derives from a man between 18 and 29 years old who had mild COVID-19 (a few samples of this study predate the infection). Cell type and time point are not known. Sample: PBMCs or a T cell subset sorted from them (not recorded which). The J gene is TRBJ1-5, the V gene TRBV3-1; the D gene is possibly TRBD1 (5 bases). The CDR3 sequence: CASSQGRGNQPQHF. The CDR3 nucleotides read TGTGCCAGCAGCCAAGGTAGGGGTAATCAGCCCCAGCATTTT.